Only a few counts were recorded for the clone carrying this TCR beta chain. What it binds is not known. This sample was taken from a study of T cells in Graves' hyperthyroidism and ophthalmopathy. This CDR3 is built from 15 residues. Trimming shortened V by 7 bases and J by 2 bases, and 15 bases separated the two germline ends. Germline V lookup: CDR1 MDHEN, CDR2 SYDVKM. TCR beta CDR3 region amplification was performed from RNA transcripts. The HTBI set primed first-round TCR CDR3 RT-PCR. TCRdb re-analysed the multiplex PCR reads in MiXCR, keeping a single row per CDR3 protein. The sample contains hundreds of thousands of distinct CDR3 sequences, 20% to 25% of which appear only once. Findings and caveats of the study: Through a model of 13 V-J features, ophthalmopathy was separated from stable hyperthyroidism. Most thyroid-expanded clonotypes above 0.001 were also found in blood.

This clonotype was sampled from a man between 25 and 39 years old with Graves' ophthalmopathy. Sequenced sample: blood. The rearrangement joins TRBV28 to TRBJ1-5; a possible D gene is TRBD1 (5 bases). The CDR3 nucleotides are TGTGCCAGCACCCTACTGGGGCCGGGCAATCAGCCCCAGCATTTT. Translated: CASTLLGPGNQPQHF.